This T cell receptor (beta chain) originates from a study of CD8+CD57+ T cells in acquired aplastic anemia. Study in general: The average for DNA from sorted CD4+ and CD8+ cells was about 3.3 ug.

Per the germline V gene, CDR1 is LNHNV and CDR2 is YYDKDF (reference sequence). This CDR3 comprises 14 residues. Trimming left V 5 bases short and J 7 bases short, with 17 bases between. Remarks on this clonotype: Its target is not known.

Study-wide findings and caveats: A significant difference in CD8+ Simpson's diversity between patients and controls was not found. In common between the patients and the controls were around 30 CD8+ CDR3 sequences.

TCR beta VDJ and CDR3 profiling used genomic DNA as template. MiXCR, run by TCRdb on the reads, gives a single entry per CDR3 protein. The sample yields approximately 98,000 distinct CDR3 sequences, 40% to 60% seen once. V gene TRBV15 combines with J gene TRBJ1-2, with D hard to call. The specimen was sorted CD4+, CD8+, or CD8+CD57+ T cells (not recorded which) from PBMCs. The clonotype was recovered from a human donor in good health, serving as a control. The CDR3 spells CATSLTGRMGGYTF. As DNA, the CDR3 is TGTGCCACCAGCCTAACGGGGAGGATGGGTGGCTACACCTTC.